One and the same sample provided the 27 T cell receptor beta chains below, sequenced in a study of monozygotic twins with inflammatory bowel disease. TCRdb reprocessed the 5' RACE reads; each CDR3 protein has one entry and no DNA is given. The record lists approximately 390,000 distinct CDR3 sequences, of which the ten most abundant hold around 2.3%. Sequencing used blood. The origin of the receptors is a human donor with ulcerative colitis or Crohn's disease, or a healthy co-twin of an affected twin (not recorded which).

The chain combines TRBV6-5 with TRBJ2-7; TCRdb selects TRBD2, and the lack of DNA leaves this call unchecked. This CDR3 has 14 amino acids. Per germline, CDR1 MNHEY and CDR2 SVGAGI. The CDR3 sequence is CASSYGLAGEVQYF.

The chain recombines TRBV5-1 with TRBJ2-2; TCRdb calls TRBD2, which cannot be checked without DNA. Germline assignment: CDR1 SGHRS and CDR2 YFSETQ. CDR3 length: 15 amino acids. The CDR3 region is CASSLAVAGEGELFF.

The chain carries TRBV21-1 and TRBJ1-1; without DNA, the TCRdb call of TRBD1 cannot be checked. TRBV21-1 is described as a pseudogene. The CDR3 covers 15 residues. The CDR3 loop is CASRQGPRGNTEAFF.

The rearrangement joins TRBV3-1 to TRBJ1-6; TCRdb picks TRBD1, but there is no DNA to check that call. Germline V gene data show CDR1 as LGHDT and CDR2 as YNNKEL (reference sequence). The CDR3 runs 14 residues. This CDR3 is CASSRDGANSPLHF.

V gene TRBV5-6 combines with J gene TRBJ1-1; the D call from TCRdb, TRBD1, cannot be confirmed without DNA. Looked up from germline, CDR1 is SGHDT and CDR2 is YYEEEE. The length of the CDR3 is 12 residues. The CDR3 loop is CASSSGSGEAFF.

The rearrangement uses TRBV6-5 and TRBJ2-2; as DNA is missing, the TRBD2 call by TCRdb cannot be tested. Germline CDR1 MNHEY, CDR2 SVGAGI. The CDR3 covers 16 residues. CDR3 loop: CASSYSKGSAAGELFF.

The chain employs TRBV12-3 or TRBV12-4 and TRBJ2-7; no DNA is available, so the TRBD1 call from TCRdb remains unchecked. The CDR3 is 15 amino acids. The CDR3 loop reads CASQKGQGVLGEQYF.

The rearrangement links TRBV25-1 to TRBJ2-5; TCRdb picks TRBD2, but there is no DNA to check that call. The length of the CDR3 is 16 residues. Germline assignment: CDR1 MGHDK and CDR2 SYGVNS. CDR3 region: CASAPRLTGGQETQYF. Complete variable domain (other parts from reference TRBV25-1 and TRBJ2-5): EADIYQTPRYLVIGTGKKITLECSQTMGHDKMYWYQQDPGMELHLIHYSYGVNSTEKGDLSSESTVSRIRTEHFPLTLESARPSHTSQYLCASAPRLTGGQETQYFGPGTRLLVL.

The chain employs TRBV25-1 and TRBJ2-7; TCRdb picks TRBD1, but there is no DNA to check that call. CDR3 length: 18 amino acids. CDR1 and CDR2 from the germline V gene are MGHDK and SYGVNS. CDR3 amino acids: CASSDNYRGGAWKYEQYF.

V and J are TRBV19 and TRBJ1-5; with no DNA, the TCRdb D assignment of TRBD1 cannot be verified. CDR3 size: 15 residues. Per the germline V gene, CDR1 is LNHDA and CDR2 is SQIVND (reference sequence). The CDR3 loop is CASSITQGYNQPQHF.

This chain links TRBV7-9 with TRBJ2-5; the TCRdb call, TRBD1, lacks DNA for checking. The CDR3 consists of 14 residues. Germline loops: CDR1 SEHNR, CDR2 FQNEAQ (reference sequence). CDR3 amino acids: CASSLSTGGETQYF. The variable domain in full, completed from reference TRBV7-9 and TRBJ2-5, reads DTGVSQNPRHKITKRGQNVTFRCDPISEHNRLYWYRQTLGQGPEFLTYFQNEAQLEKSRLLSDRFSAERPKGSFSTLEIQRTEQGDSAMYLCASSLSTGGETQYFGPGTRLLVL.

J is TRBJ2-5 and V is TRBV29-1; as DNA is missing, the TRBD2 call by TCRdb cannot be tested. Germline V gives CDR1 SQVTM, CDR2 ANQGSEA. The CDR3 is 13 amino acids. CDR3 loop: CSVQRRPQETQYF.

The CDR3 spells CASSPSGTQETQYF. This chain joins TRBV4-1 and TRBJ2-5; as DNA is missing, the TRBD2 call by TCRdb cannot be tested. This CDR3 is 14 amino acids long. Germline V gene data show CDR1 as MGHRA and CDR2 as YSYEKL.

The chain is built from TRBV20-1 and TRBJ1-5; TCRdb reports TRBD1, a call that lacks DNA to check it against. Germline V gene sequence: CDR1 DFQATT, CDR2 SNEGSKA (reference sequence). The CDR3 sequence is 14 residues long. The CDR3 is CSASPGSSNQPQHF.

The V and J genes are TRBV19 and TRBJ1-1; TCRdb designates TRBD1, a call that cannot be tested without DNA. CDR3 length: 14 amino acids. Germline V CDR1 and CDR2: LNHDA, SQIVND (reference sequence). CDR3 in amino acids: CASTQDRGYTEAFF.

V usage is TRBV27 and J usage is TRBJ2-3. CDR1 and CDR2 from the germline V gene are MNHEY and SMNVEV (reference sequence). The CDR3 is 15 residues long. CDR3 in amino acids: CASSLSRMNTDTQYF.

J is TRBJ2-1 and V is TRBV18; TCRdb's D call, TRBD2, is unchecked because there is no DNA. The germline CDR1 and CDR2 sequences are KGHSH and LQKENI. The CDR3 sequence is 14 residues long. CDR3 protein: CASSPPASANEQFF.

This chain connects TRBV10-2 to TRBJ1-1. This CDR3 spans 13 amino acids. Germline V CDR1 and CDR2: WSHSY, SAAADI. This CDR3 is CASRDRGRGKAFF.

The chain couples TRBV12-3 or TRBV12-4 to TRBJ2-7; TCRdb lists TRBD1, though no DNA is available to test this call. This CDR3 region has 14 residues. The CDR3 loop is CASSTRGPEYEQYF.

This chain joins TRBV7-2 and TRBJ2-6. The CDR3 totals 14 residues. Looked up from germline, CDR1 is SGHTA and CDR2 is FQGNSA. This chain's CDR3 is CASSLAPGANVLTF.

This chain links TRBV20-1 with TRBJ2-1; absent DNA, TCRdb's TRBD2 call cannot be checked. The germline V gene has CDR1 DFQATT and CDR2 SNEGSKA (reference sequence). The CDR3 spans 15 residues. CDR3 region: CSADTFSGEVNEQFF.

The gene calls are TRBV7-7 and TRBJ2-2. This CDR3 is 15 amino acids long. The germline gives CDR1 SSHAT, CDR2 FNYEAQ (reference sequence). CDR3 loop: CASSVADVSTGELFF.

The chain couples TRBV7-3 to TRBJ2-3. The CDR3 loop spans 15 amino acids. CDR1 and CDR2 (germline): SGHTA, FQGTGA. Here the CDR3 reads CASSLMGFVTDTQYF.

V and J are TRBV25-1 and TRBJ1-1; TCRdb outputs TRBD1, but without DNA this stays unchecked. The CDR3 contains 15 residues. CDR1 is MGHDK and CDR2 is SYGVNS in the germline V gene. CDR3 amino acids: CASSDHSMGDTEAFF.

The V gene is TRBV4-2, the J gene TRBJ1-1. Germline V lookup: CDR1 LGHNA, CDR2 YNFKEQ. The CDR3 totals 15 residues. The CDR3 sequence is CASSQGVGPNTEAFF.

This sequence joins TRBV5-6 and TRBJ2-1; the D gene TCRdb calls, TRBD1, cannot be checked with no DNA. CDR1 SGHDT and CDR2 YYEEEE come from the germline V gene. This CDR3 comprises 16 residues. The CDR3 reads CASSFHRDRGFDEQFF.

The J gene is TRBJ2-5, the V gene TRBV5-1; as DNA is missing, the TRBD1 call by TCRdb cannot be tested. Germline CDR1 SGHRS, CDR2 YFSETQ. The CDR3 covers 14 residues. This CDR3 is CASSPDRGIETQYF.